The clone carrying this T cell receptor (beta chain) was seen a few times. Its antigen is not identified. The germline V and J ends were trimmed by 4 bases and 6 bases, with 10 bases remaining between them. This CDR3 is 12 amino acids long. Germline CDR1 reads MDHEN; CDR2 reads SYDVKM. Universal primer sites and UMIs were introduced during 5'RACE template-switching synthesis of TCR cDNA. One entry per CDR3 protein, called by TCRdb with MiXCR from the 5' RACE reads. This sample has about 400,000 distinct CDR3 sequences; 6.2% occur once, and the top ten carry about 15%. The data were taken from a study of T cells after yellow fever vaccination. Study findings and constraints: Most clones from primary vaccination were detected again post-booster (around 95% CD4, 70% to 90% CD8). The study found a weaker secondary response that peaked faster, day 5 versus 15. A small share of clonotypes appeared in both CD4 and CD8 compartments.

This rearrangement joins TRBV28 to TRBJ2-7; D may be TRBD2 (5 bases). The TCR originated in a man aged 25 to 40 who received the YFV17D yellow fever vaccine. Sample: PBMCs, taken 5 days after the yellow fever booster vaccination. CDR3: CASSSAGSEQYF. As DNA, the CDR3 is TGTGCCAGCAGTTCGGCGGGTTCCGAGCAGTACTTC.